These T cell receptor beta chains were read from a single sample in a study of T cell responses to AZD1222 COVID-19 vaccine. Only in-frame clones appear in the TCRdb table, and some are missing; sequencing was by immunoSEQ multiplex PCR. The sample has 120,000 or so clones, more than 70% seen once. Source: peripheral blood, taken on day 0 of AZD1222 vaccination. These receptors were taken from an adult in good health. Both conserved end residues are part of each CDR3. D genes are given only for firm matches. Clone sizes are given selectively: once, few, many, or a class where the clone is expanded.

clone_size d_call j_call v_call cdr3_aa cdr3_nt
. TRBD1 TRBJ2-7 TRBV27 CASSLSWGQVYEQYF TGTGCCAGCAGTTTATCGTGGGGACAGGTTTACGAGCAGTACTTC
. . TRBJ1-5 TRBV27 CASSPTQGYQPQHF TGTGCCAGCAGTCCCACACAGGGCTATCAGCCCCAGCATTTT
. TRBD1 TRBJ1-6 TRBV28 CASSKWDSRENSPLHF TGTGCCAGCAGCAAGTGGGACAGTCGAGAAAACTCACCCCTCCACTTT
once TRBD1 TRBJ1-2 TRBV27 CASSTALRGRGRRGYTF TGTGCCAGCAGTACCGCCCTTCGGGGTAGGGGGCGAAGAGGCTACACCTTC
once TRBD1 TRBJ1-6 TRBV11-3 CASSLDRNSPLHF TGTGCCAGCAGCTTGGACAGGAATTCACCCCTCCACTTT
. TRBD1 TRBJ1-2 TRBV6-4 CASSADRDYGYTF TGTGCCAGCAGCGCGGACAGGGACTATGGCTACACCTTC
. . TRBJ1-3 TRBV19 CASSPNNLQGLSAGNTIYF TGTGCCAGTAGTCCCAACAACTTACAGGGTTTATCGGCTGGAAACACCATATATTTT
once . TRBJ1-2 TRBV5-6 CASSLIRGDYGYTF TGTGCCAGCAGCTTGATTCGGGGGGACTATGGCTACACCTTC
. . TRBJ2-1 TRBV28 CASSLGREYEQFF TGTGCCAGCAGTTTGGGTCGGGAGTATGAGCAGTTCTTC
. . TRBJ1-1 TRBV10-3 CAISESRGGLFNTEAFF TGTGCCATCAGTGAGTCCAGGGGAGGGTTATTTAACACTGAAGCTTTCTTT
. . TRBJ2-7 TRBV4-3 CASSQGSGFYEQYF TGCGCCAGCAGCCAAGGGTCGGGGTTCTACGAGCAGTACTTC
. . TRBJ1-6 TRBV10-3 CAISEHGERGGPYNSPLHF TGTGCCATCAGTGAGCACGGGGAAAGGGGTGGTCCCTATAATTCACCCCTCCACTTT
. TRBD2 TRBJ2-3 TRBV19 CASSIRLARTDTQYF TGTGCCAGTAGTATCCGACTAGCGAGAACAGATACGCAGTATTTT
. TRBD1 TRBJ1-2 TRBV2 CASSEGQGAFGYTF TGTGCCAGCAGTGAGGGACAGGGGGCTTTTGGCTACACCTTC
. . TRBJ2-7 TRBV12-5 CASGLVYEQYF TGTGCTAGTGGTTTGGTCTACGAGCAGTACTTC
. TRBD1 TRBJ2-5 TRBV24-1 CATSVGFGGTVRQETQYF TGTGCCACCAGTGTAGGTTTCGGTGGGACAGTGCGACAAGAGACCCAGTACTTC
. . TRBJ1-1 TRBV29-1 CSVGDTEAFF TGCAGCGTTGGTGACACTGAAGCTTTCTTT
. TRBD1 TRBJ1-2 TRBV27 CASSTSRDSGYTF TGTGCCAGCAGTACCAGCCGGGACAGCGGCTACACCTTC
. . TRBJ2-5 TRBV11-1 CASSLAGAFQETQYF TGTGCCAGCAGCTTAGCCGGGGCGTTCCAAGAGACCCAGTACTTC
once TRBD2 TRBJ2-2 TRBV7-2 CASRTSGRGAGELFF TGTGCCAGCAGAACTAGCGGTCGGGGGGCCGGGGAGCTGTTTTTT
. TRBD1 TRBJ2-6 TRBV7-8 CASSRRTFSGGTPSGANVLTF TGTGCCAGCAGCCGCCGGACGTTCTCAGGGGGAACCCCCTCTGGGGCCAACGTCCTGACTTTC
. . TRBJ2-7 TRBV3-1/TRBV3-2 CASSPTGTYEQYF TGTGCCAGCAGCCCGACCGGTACCTACGAGCAGTACTTC
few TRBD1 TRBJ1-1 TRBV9 CASSVARQGATEAFF TGTGCCAGCAGCGTAGCTCGACAGGGGGCCACTGAAGCTTTCTTT
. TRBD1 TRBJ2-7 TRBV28 CASSLGPPGQGIDEQYF TGTGCCAGCAGCTTAGGCCCCCCGGGACAGGGAATCGACGAGCAGTACTTC
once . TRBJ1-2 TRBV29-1 CSVTGNFYGYTF TGCAGCGTCACAGGGAATTTCTATGGCTACACCTTC
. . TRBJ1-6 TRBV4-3 CASSQDVGQSSPLHF TGCGCCAGCAGCCAAGATGTGGGGCAAAGTTCACCCCTCCACTTT
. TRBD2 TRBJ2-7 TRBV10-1 CASSDGTGGPYEQYF TGCGCCAGCAGTGACGGGACGGGAGGGCCTTACGAGCAGTACTTC
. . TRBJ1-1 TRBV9 CASSAGLNTEAFF TGTGCCAGCAGCGCGGGCTTGAACACTGAAGCTTTCTTT
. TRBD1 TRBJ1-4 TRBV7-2 CASSPRDSNEKLFF TGTGCCAGCAGCCCCCGGGACAGTAATGAAAAACTGTTTTTT
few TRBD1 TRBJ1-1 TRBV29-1 CSVPGQALSTEAFF TGCAGCGTCCCGGGACAGGCCTTAAGCACTGAAGCTTTCTTT
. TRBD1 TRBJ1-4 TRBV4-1 CASSARDSDVEKLFF TGCGCCAGCAGCGCCCGGGACAGTGATGTTGAAAAACTGTTTTTT
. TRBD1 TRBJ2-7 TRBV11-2 CVSSLVGTGVYEQYF TGTGTCAGCAGCTTAGTTGGGACAGGGGTCTACGAGCAGTACTTC
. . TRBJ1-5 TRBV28 CASSLYTSNQPQHF TGTGCCAGCAGTTTATACACCAGCAATCAGCCCCAGCATTTT
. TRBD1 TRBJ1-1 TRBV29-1 CSVAGTGGDTEAFF TGCAGCGTTGCGGGGACAGGGGGAGATACTGAAGCTTTCTTT
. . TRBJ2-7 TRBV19 CASSIDQGGIDEQYF TGTGCCAGTAGTATAGATCAAGGGGGTATCGACGAGCAGTACTTC
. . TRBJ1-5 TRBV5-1 CASSLAWGLDQPQHF TGCGCCAGCAGCTTGGCCTGGGGGTTGGACCAGCCCCAGCATTTT
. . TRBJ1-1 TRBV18 CASSSLALNTEAFF TGTGCCAGCTCCTCCTTGGCGTTGAACACTGAAGCTTTCTTT
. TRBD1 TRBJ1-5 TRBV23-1 CASSSRPPRRQGRQERGNQPQHF TGCGCCAGCAGTTCCCGACCCCCCCGCCGACAGGGCCGCCAAGAACGAGGCAATCAGCCCCAGCATTTT
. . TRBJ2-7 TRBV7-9 CASSTPPGDSYEQYF TGTGCCAGCAGCACCCCGCCGGGAGACTCCTACGAGCAGTACTTC
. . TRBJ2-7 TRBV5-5 CASSFLLRYEQYF TGTGCCAGCAGCTTTCTCCTAAGATACGAGCAGTACTTC
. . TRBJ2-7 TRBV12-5 CASGLVLWESSYEQYF TGTGCTAGTGGTTTGGTATTGTGGGAGAGCTCCTACGAGCAGTACTTC
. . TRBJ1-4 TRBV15 CATSRGGGKSSEKLFF TGTGCCACCAGCAGAGGGGGGGGAAAAAGTAGTGAAAAACTGTTTTTT
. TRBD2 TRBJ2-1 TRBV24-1 CATSDPIGAGGRSNEQFF TGTGCCACCAGTGACCCGATTGGGGCGGGGGGCCGCTCCAATGAGCAGTTCTTC
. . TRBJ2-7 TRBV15 CAMQGTGGTYEQYF TGTGCCATGCAAGGGACTGGGGGAACCTACGAGCAGTACTTC